Below, 13 T cell receptor beta chains from the same sample are listed, as sequenced in a study of blood T cell repertoires in COVID-19. Profiled with immunoSEQ multiplex PCR; TCRdb holds only in-frame clones, not every one. Of about 160,000 clones listed, 70% to 90% are singletons. Sequenced material: peripheral blood. Source of these receptors: a human donor in a cohort sampled during active COVID-19.

The chain recombines TRBV7-3 with TRBJ2-3; D is perhaps TRBD1 (6 bases). The CDR3 totals 15 residues. Trimming left V 5 bases short and J 1 base short, with 13 bases between. CDR1 and CDR2 (germline): SGHTA, FQGTGA. In nucleotides, the CDR3 is TGTGCCAGCAGCACCCCCCCAGGGGGCACAGATACGCAGTATTTT. It translates to CASSTPPGGTDTQYF.

The DNA for the CDR3 is TGTGCCAGTACCCCCGGCCCCCTTTACAGAGCAGCTAACTATGGCTACACCTTC. This gives the protein CASTPGPLYRAANYGYTF. The rearrangement links TRBV19 to TRBJ1-2; D is undetermined. This CDR3 contains 18 residues. The germline gives CDR1 LNHDA, CDR2 SQIVND (reference sequence). V lost 7 bases to trimming and J lost 0 bases, with 24 bases between them.

This clone was seen a few times. The rearrangement links TRBV7-2 to TRBJ1-1, with unresolved D. This CDR3 spans 11 amino acids. CDR1 is SGHTA and CDR2 is FQGNSA in the germline V gene. Trimming pared 1 base from V and 11 bases from J, leaving 8 bases between. The CDR3 here is CASSLGRSAFF. In nucleotides, the CDR3 is TGTGCCAGCAGCTTAGGGAGGTCGGCTTTCTTT.

This clone appeared once. This CDR3 reads CASSLGRVHDEQYF. As DNA, the CDR3 is TGTGCCAGCAGTTTGGGCAGGGTCCACGACGAGCAGTACTTC. The V and J genes are TRBV27 and TRBJ2-5, with D maybe TRBD1 (5 bases). The J call could be wrong; TRBJ2-7 is a better fit for the DNA end. The CDR3 is 14 residues long. The germline V gene encodes CDR1 MNHEY and CDR2 SMNVEV (reference sequence).

CDR3 sequence (DNA): TGTGCCAGCAGTAGCCACAGGGCCGGCGACGAGCAGTACTTC. Its protein product is CASSSHRAGDEQYF. The V call is TRBV25-1, the J call TRBJ2-7, with a tentative D call TRBD1 (6 bases). The CDR3 spans 14 residues. Germline V CDR1 and CDR2: MGHDK, SYGVNS. Trimming took off 5 bases at V and 5 bases at J, with 16 bases between the two ends.

This clone occurred a few times. The chain is built from TRBV9 and TRBJ2-2, with TRBD2 matching 12 bases. J gave up 5 bases and V 6 bases, and 5 bases lay outside the gene matches. Germline lookup yields CDR1 SGDLS and CDR2 YYNGEE. The CDR3 spans 15 residues. Here the CDR3 DNA reads TGTGCCAGCACCCTGACTAGCGGGAGTACCGGGGAGCTGTTTTTT. Protein product: CASTLTSGSTGELFF.

This chain links TRBV7-8 with TRBJ2-2, with D perhaps matching TRBD2 (6 bases). Germline V gives CDR1 SGHVS, CDR2 FQNEAQ. This CDR3 spans 14 amino acids. The ends were cut back, 1 base at V and 7 bases at J, with 10 bases in the middle. The CDR3 loop is CASSLGGIDGELFF. The CDR3 DNA is TGTGCCAGCAGCTTAGGCGGGATCGACGGGGAGCTGTTTTTT.

V is TRBV5-1 and J is TRBJ2-1; D unresolved. This CDR3 comprises 12 residues. V was shortened by 4 bases and J by 3 bases, with 5 bases between the two germline ends. Per germline, CDR1 SGHRS and CDR2 YFSETQ. The CDR3 DNA sequence: TGCGCCAGCAGCCTTAACTACAATGAGCAGTTCTTC. Amino acid sequence: CASSLNYNEQFF.

The genes are TRBV7-9 and TRBJ2-1; 7 bases fit TRBD1. Per germline, CDR1 SEHNR and CDR2 FQNEAQ (reference sequence). Germline trimming cut 1 base from V and 6 bases from J; bases unmatched to any gene: 6. This CDR3 has 15 amino acids. The CDR3 DNA follows: TGTGCCAGCAGCTTAGGACAGGGTATTGTCAATGAGCAGTTCTTC. It yields the protein CASSLGQGIVNEQFF.

This clone was counted between two and nine times. The genes are TRBV19 and TRBJ2-7, with a weak D call TRBD1 (6 bases). The CDR3 covers 13 residues. The V gene lost 7 bases and the J gene lost 0 bases, with 10 bases spanning the gap. Germline loops: CDR1 LNHDA, CDR2 SQIVND (reference sequence). The CDR3 region has the DNA TGTGCCAGTACCCCAGGGGACTCCTACGAGCAGTACTTC. Residues: CASTPGDSYEQYF.

V gene TRBV7-9 combines with J gene TRBJ2-1; a weak D match, TRBD2 (6 bases). V lost 5 bases and J lost 7, with 15 bases in between. This CDR3 contains 14 residues. Looked up from germline, CDR1 is SEHNR and CDR2 is FQNEAQ (reference sequence). The CDR3 sequence: CASSGGSAANEQFF. CDR3 bases: TGTGCCAGCAGCGGGGGGTCCGCGGCGAATGAGCAGTTCTTC.

This clone has at least ten counts. This chain connects TRBV5-4 to TRBJ1-2, with TRBD1 matching 7 bases. CDR1 and CDR2 (germline): SGHNT, YYREEE (reference sequence). V lost 3 bases, J lost 5 bases, and 10 bases stayed unmatched. The CDR3 length is 15 residues. This chain's CDR3 is CASSSTRDSGYGYTF. In nucleotides, the CDR3 is TGTGCCAGCAGCTCCACCAGGGACAGCGGGTATGGCTACACCTTC.

This clone was seen just once. The gene calls are TRBV15 and TRBJ1-1; 10 positions agree with TRBD1. There are 16 residues in the CDR3. V dropped 6 bases and J dropped 3; count of bases not matched to a gene: 10. Germline CDR1 is LNHNV and CDR2 is YYDKDF (reference sequence). Written as DNA, the CDR3 is TGTGCCACCAGGGGGGGGAGGGGGACAGGGGACACTGAAGCTTTCTTT. Its translation is CATRGGRGTGDTEAFF.